The entry below describes one TCR beta chain. V lost 5 bases and J lost 3, with 19 bases in between. CDR1 and CDR2 (germline): MNHEY, SMNVEV (reference sequence). The length of the CDR3 is 16 residues. Some clones are missing from TCRdb's copy, which holds only in-frame ones; the method was immunoSEQ multiplex PCR. Seen here are approximately 50,000 clones, around 86% observed once, and the top ten hold 6.5%. The entry originates in a study of blood T cell repertoires in COVID-19. Study as a whole: Material from acute and convalescent COVID-19 was sourced from the United States, Italy and Spain. From T cells, B-cell-depleted T cells, or PBMCs came the material, which was cDNA or gDNA.

The rearrangement uses TRBV27 and TRBJ1-2, with D possibly matching TRBD1 (5 bases). Sequenced input: peripheral blood. This TCR was recovered from a man aged 50 or older with active COVID-19. The CDR3 bases are TGTGCCAGCAGTGCCGCGGCCCTTCAGGGTTACTATGGCTACACCTTC. The encoded protein is CASSAAALQGYYGYTF.